The 22 T cell receptor beta chains below all came from one sample that was sequenced in a study of post-analysis software for immune sequencing data. Incorporated into the TCR beta cDNA libraries were unique molecular identifiers, which served to reduce PCR and sequencing biases. TCRdb ran MiXCR on the PCR reads and lists one entry per CDR3 protein. This table has hundreds of thousands of distinct CDR3 sequences, 40% to 50% appearing once. Study findings and constraints: Five or six TRBV segments were more frequent in patients than controls; TRBV5-6, TRBV5-1 and TRBV20-1 belonged to this group.

These receptors' targets are unknown. The sample consisted of blood. All receptors come from a girl aged 10-17 years with multiple sclerosis.

DNA for the CDR3: TGTGCCAGCAGCGGGCCGAGCTCTAGCGGGGGTCAACCCTACAATGAGCAGTTCTTC. Its translation is CASSGPSSSGGQPYNEQFF. This chain joins TRBV7-2 and TRBJ2-1; 10 bases agree with TRBD2. Germline assignment: CDR1 SGHTA and CDR2 FQGNSA. The CDR3 contains 19 residues. The trim removed 5 bases at V and 2 bases at J, leaving 15 bases unmatched.

This chain uses TRBV24-1 with TRBJ2-1; TRBD2 aligns across 9 bases. With V trimmed by 4 bases and J by 9 bases, 6 bases remained unmatched. The CDR3 has 14 residues. CDR1 KGHDR and CDR2 SFDVKD come from the germline V gene. Written as DNA, the CDR3 is TGTGCCACCAGTGAACGAGCGGGAGGTGGTGAGCAGTTCTTC. It is translated as CATSERAGGGEQFF.

The chain uses TRBV7-2 and TRBJ1-2; D is undetermined. The CDR3 extends over 16 amino acids. The germline V gene has CDR1 SGHTA and CDR2 FQGNSA. V shed 2 bases and J shed 8 bases, with 21 bases lying between them. CDR3 nucleotide sequence: TGTGCCAGCAGCTTAAGGGCCCAGTCCCCGTCTAACGGCTACACCTTC. Amino acids: CASSLRAQSPSNGYTF.

This chain joins TRBV10-3 and TRBJ2-3; D not certain. Trimming cost V 0 bases and J 4 bases, with 8 bases left between them. Germline V CDR1 and CDR2: ENHRY, SYGVKD. This CDR3 spans 14 amino acids. CDR3 in amino acids: CAISESDFSDTQYF. The DNA of the CDR3 is TGTGCCATCAGTGAGTCCGATTTTTCAGATACGCAGTATTTT.

This chain connects TRBV5-1 to TRBJ2-3; D unclear. Between the trimmed V and J ends, which lost 4 bases and 4 bases, there was a span of 16 bases. Germline V gives CDR1 SGHRS, CDR2 YFSETQ. CDR3 length equals 15 residues. CDR3 protein: CASSLEPGRPDTQYF. The CDR3 DNA follows: TGCGCCAGCAGCCTGGAACCCGGCCGGCCAGATACGCAGTATTTT.

This CDR3 is CASSHPRQSEYGYTF. For the CDR3, the DNA is TGTGCCAGCAGCCACCCCCGGCAGAGCGAATATGGCTACACCTTC. V and J are TRBV7-9 and TRBJ1-2; D is undetermined. The CDR3 sequence is 15 residues long. Germline V CDR1 and CDR2: SEHNR, FQNEAQ (reference sequence). The ends were cut back, 5 bases at V and 5 bases at J, with 18 bases in the middle.

The chain carries TRBV3-1 and TRBJ2-6; 10 nucleotides line up with TRBD1. The germline V gene has CDR1 LGHDT and CDR2 YNNKEL (reference sequence). The CDR3 has 21 amino acids. The V segment lost 6 bases and the J segment 0 bases; nucleotides outside the gene matches: 17. CDR3 sequence: CASSPITGTGERNSGANVLTF. In DNA form, the CDR3 reads TGTGCCAGCAGTCCTATTACCGGGACAGGGGAACGAAACTCTGGGGCCAACGTCCTGACTTTC.

This clonotype turned up a few times. This chain joins TRBV6-5 and TRBJ1-1, with 8 bases that match TRBD1. The CDR3 contains 18 residues. CDR1 is MNHEY, CDR2 SVGAGI, per germline. The trim removed 2 bases at V and 7 bases at J, leaving 18 bases unmatched. CDR3 bases: TGTGCCAGCAGTTACCCCATTGGGGGACAGGTGATGGAAAATGAAGCTTTCTTT. It codes for CASSYPIGGQVMENEAFF.

This clonotype was counted between two and nine times. This chain links TRBV29-1 with TRBJ1-1; tentatively, D is TRBD1 (6 bases). The length of the CDR3 is 11 residues. CDR1 SQVTM and CDR2 ANQGSEA come from the germline V gene. Deletions cut 6 bases from V and 10 bases from J, with 15 bases between. The CDR3 loop is CSVPRGQGAFF. In DNA form, the CDR3 reads TGCAGCGTCCCACGGGGGCAGGGAGCTTTCTTT.

V is TRBV14 and J is TRBJ2-7; 7 bases are shared with TRBD1. Germline loops: CDR1 SGHDN, CDR2 FVKESK. The V and J ends lost 6 bases and 3 bases, in that order; junction bases with no gene match: 8. The CDR3 spans 14 residues. CDR3 nucleotide sequence: TGTGCCAGCAGGCCACAGGGGCCGATCTACGAGCAGTACTTC. It yields the protein CASRPQGPIYEQYF.

This clonotype was recorded a few times. This sequence joins TRBV12-3 or TRBV12-4 and TRBJ1-2, with D perhaps TRBD1 (5 bases). This CDR3 spans 17 amino acids. The germline V and J ends were trimmed by 2 bases and 4 bases, with 20 bases remaining between them. The CDR3 here is CASSLRPGPSQGYGYTF. The CDR3 DNA sequence: TGTGCCAGCAGTTTACGCCCCGGACCTTCCCAGGGCTATGGCTACACCTTC.

This clonotype was detected only once. V is TRBV11-2 and J is TRBJ2-1; 8 bases align to TRBD2. After removal of 11 bases from V and 5 bases from J, the junction contained 11 bases not matched to a gene. The CDR3 is 14 amino acids. The V gene's germline CDR1 is SGHAT and CDR2 FQNNGV. CDR3 DNA sequence: TGTGCCGGGAGGCAAGCGGGGGCCAACAATGAGCAGTTCTTC. It yields the protein CAGRQAGANNEQFF.

The genes are TRBV10-3 and TRBJ2-5; TRBD2 agrees at 7 bases. Germline V gene sequence: CDR1 ENHRY, CDR2 SYGVKD. CDR3 length equals 16 residues. J lost 0 bases, V lost 10 bases, and 14 bases had no gene match. The CDR3 is CATKSVAGLYQETQYF. The DNA for the CDR3 is TGTGCCACAAAATCCGTAGCGGGCTTGTACCAAGAGACCCAGTACTTC.

The chain is built from TRBV7-6 and TRBJ1-4; D is perhaps TRBD1 (5 bases). CDR3 length equals 15 residues. Per germline, CDR1 SGHVS and CDR2 FNYEAQ. The ends were cut back, 2 bases at V and 8 bases at J, with 15 bases in the middle. In DNA, the CDR3 is TGTGCCAGCAGCTTAAGTGCGAGGGGTGGAGAAAAACTGTTTTTT. It codes for CASSLSARGGEKLFF.

The V call is TRBV12-3 or TRBV12-4, the J call TRBJ1-1, with 9 bases matching TRBD1. V lost 7 bases and J lost 10; bases outside the gene matches: 10. This CDR3 has 13 residues. CDR3 in amino acids: CASTPRQGDRAFF. DNA for the CDR3: TGTGCCAGCACCCCTAGACAGGGGGATAGAGCTTTCTTT.

The V gene is TRBV10-3, the J gene TRBJ2-2; D may be TRBD2 (5 bases). V gave up 6 bases and J gave up 3 bases, with 11 bases separating them. Germline V gene lookup returns CDR1 ENHRY and CDR2 SYGVKD. The CDR3 totals 14 residues. The CDR3, as DNA: TGTGCCATCAGCCCCAGGCGGGACACCGGGGAGCTGTTTTTT. This codes for CAISPRRDTGELFF.

The CDR3 sequence: CASSLGRGGRRANEKLFF. The DNA for the CDR3 is TGTGCCAGCAGCTTAGGTAGGGGCGGCCGGAGGGCTAATGAAAAACTGTTTTTT. The gene calls are TRBV7-9 and TRBJ1-4; D might be TRBD1 (5 bases). V was shortened by 1 base and J by 3 bases, with 18 bases between the two germline ends. CDR1 is SEHNR, CDR2 FQNEAQ, per germline (reference sequence). The CDR3 length is 18 residues.

This clonotype was counted only a few times. The chain carries TRBV29-1 and TRBJ2-7; unclear D gene. CDR3 length: 13 residues. Deletions cut 3 bases from V and 1 base from J, with 10 bases between. Germline V gene data show CDR1 as SQVTM and CDR2 as ANQGSEA. CDR3 loop: CSVELDGSYEQYF. The CDR3 bases are TGCAGCGTTGAGTTGGACGGATCCTACGAGCAGTACTTC.

CDR3 amino acids: CASSFVQRETQYF. The CDR3 DNA sequence: TGTGCCAGCAGCTTTGTACAGAGGGAGACCCAGTACTTC. This chain uses TRBV7-8 with TRBJ2-5; D gene ambiguous. V was pared by 3 bases and J by 5 bases, with 10 bases between. This CDR3 has 13 amino acids. Looked up from germline, CDR1 is SGHVS and CDR2 is FQNEAQ. The full variable domain, completed using reference TRBV7-8 and TRBJ2-5, is GAGVSQSPRYKVAKRGQDVALRCDPISGHVSLFWYQQALGQGPEFLTYFQNEAQLDKSGLPSDRFFAERPEGSVSTLKIQRTQQEDSAVYLCASSFVQRETQYFGPGTRLLVL.

This clonotype showed up many times. The J gene is TRBJ2-7, the V gene TRBV7-3; the match to TRBD1 covers 7 bases. The CDR3 is made up of 14 amino acids. V was pared by 2 bases and J by 3 bases, with 4 bases of the junction left unmatched. In germline, CDR1 is SGHTA, CDR2 FQGTGA. Written as DNA, the CDR3 is TGTGCCAGCAGCTTAGAGAGGGGGCGCTACGAGCAGTACTTC. Residues: CASSLERGRYEQYF.

This chain joins TRBV4-2 and TRBJ2-3; D not certain. V was pared by 0 bases and J by 0 bases, with 13 bases between. Germline CDR1 reads LGHNA; CDR2 reads YNFKEQ. The CDR3 has 17 amino acids. Here the CDR3 DNA reads TGTGCCAGCAGCCAAGATTGGATCGGCTCTAGCACAGATACGCAGTATTTT. Amino acids: CASSQDWIGSSTDTQYF.

There are a few counts of this clonotype. The chain combines TRBV6-5 with TRBJ1-2; D remains unclear. This CDR3 has 16 residues. CDR1 and CDR2 (germline): MNHEY, SVGAGI. V lost 0 bases and J 0 bases, leaving 11 bases between the germline ends. CDR3 nucleotide sequence: TGTGCCAGCAGTTACTCCGTGCCAGGCGCTAACTATGGCTACACCTTC. Its translation is CASSYSVPGANYGYTF.